Shown below are 19 T cell receptor beta chains from a single sample sequenced in a study of long-term antiretroviral therapy in people with HIV. An immunoSEQ assay, version v3.0, was performed at survey level. Here immunoSEQ multiplex PCR was the method, and the copy in TCRdb shows in-frame clones only, minus some. Among approximately 16,000 clones listed, roughly 80% were seen once. Material: unsorted PBMCs, obtained about 1.3 years before starting antiretroviral therapy. The receptors here all came from a man aged 25-45 years with HIV.

This sequence joins TRBV10-3 and TRBJ1-1; D unresolved. Trimming stripped 0 bases from V and 7 bases from J, with 9 bases between. This CDR3 comprises 13 residues. Germline V gives CDR1 ENHRY, CDR2 SYGVKD. The CDR3 bases are TGTGCCATCAGTGAGTCGAACACAGATGAAGCTTTCTTT. This gives the protein CAISESNTDEAFF.

CDR3 amino acids: CASSTRQLSQGEQYF. The CDR3 DNA reads TGTGCCAGTAGTACCCGACAGCTGAGTCAGGGAGAGCAGTACTTC. The rearrangement uses TRBV19 and TRBJ2-7; the D gene is possibly TRBD1 (5 bases). V lost 4 bases and J 7 bases, leaving 20 bases between the germline ends. Germline V lookup: CDR1 LNHDA, CDR2 SQIVND (reference sequence). CDR3 length equals 15 residues.

The rearrangement links TRBV18 to TRBJ2-5; 7 bases match TRBD1. The length of the CDR3 is 14 residues. Germline loops: CDR1 KGHSH, CDR2 LQKENI. V dropped 3 bases and J dropped 5; count of bases not matched to a gene: 6. CDR3 nucleotides: TGTGCCAGCTCACCGGACAGGACGGTGGAGACCCAGTACTTC. It is translated as CASSPDRTVETQYF. Full variable domain (outside the CDR3, taken from reference TRBV18 and TRBJ2-5): NAGVMQNPRHLVRRRGQEARLRCSPMKGHSHVYWYRQLPEEGLKFMVYLQKENIIDESGMPKERFSAEFPKEGPSILRIQQVVRGDSAAYFCASSPDRTVETQYFGPGTRLLVL.

This clone was detected once. The genes are TRBV10-3 and TRBJ2-7; TRBD1 agrees at 9 bases. V dropped 3 bases and J dropped 2; count of bases not matched to a gene: 2. CDR1 and CDR2 (germline): ENHRY, SYGVKD. CDR3 size: 14 residues. CDR3 sequence reads: CAISDGTGTYEQYF. CDR3 bases: TGTGCCATCAGTGATGGGACAGGGACCTACGAGCAGTACTTC.

CDR3 protein: CASRLAGGPETGELFF. The CDR3, as DNA: TGTGCCAGCAGGCTAGCGGGGGGGCCCGAAACCGGGGAGCTGTTTTTT. V usage is TRBV27 and J usage is TRBJ2-2; 12 bases align to TRBD2. V lost 6 bases to trimming and J lost 5 bases; unmatched junction nucleotides: 7. CDR1 and CDR2 (germline): MNHEY, SMNVEV (reference sequence). The CDR3 extends over 16 amino acids.

The CDR3 here is CASTSGPQHYGYTF. The CDR3 DNA reads TGTGCCAGCACCTCTGGGCCGCAGCACTATGGCTACACCTTC. The V and J genes are TRBV6-6 and TRBJ1-2; D call uncertain. This CDR3 has 14 amino acids. Germline values: CDR1 MNHNY, CDR2 SVGAGI (reference sequence). V dropped 7 bases and J dropped 3 bases, with 15 bases sitting between them.

The J gene is TRBJ1-1, the V gene TRBV11-2; 10 nucleotides align to TRBD1. CDR1 and CDR2 (germline): SGHAT, FQNNGV. The CDR3 consists of 13 residues. Losses at the gene ends were 7 bases for V and 3 bases for J; bases not matched to a gene: 2. The chain's CDR3 is CASTGQGDTEAFF. The CDR3 DNA sequence: TGTGCCAGCACTGGACAGGGGGACACTGAAGCTTTCTTT. Based on the CDR3 plus reference TRBV11-2 and TRBJ1-1, the full variable domain is EAGVAQSPRYKIIEKRQSVAFWCNPISGHATLYWYQQILGQGPKLLIQFQNNGVVDDSQLPKDRFSAERLKGVDSTLKIQPAKLEDSAVYLCASTGQGDTEAFFGQGTRLTVV.

The chain links TRBV29-1 to TRBJ1-2; 7 bases match TRBD1. There are 13 residues in the CDR3. V lost 7 bases and J lost 8; bases outside the gene matches: 13. CDR1 and CDR2 (germline): SQVTM, ANQGSEA. The CDR3 reads CSAMTGPRSGYTF. The CDR3 DNA reads as TGCAGCGCTATGACAGGGCCCCGTTCCGGCTACACCTTC.

This chain uses TRBV14 with TRBJ2-3; D remains unclear. Germline values: CDR1 SGHDN, CDR2 FVKESK. The V gene lost 0 bases and the J gene lost 6 bases, with 13 bases spanning the gap. This CDR3 is built from 15 residues. The DNA for the CDR3 is TGTGCCAGCAGCCAAGATATCGGGCCAGCGGATACGCAGTATTTT. This gives the protein CASSQDIGPADTQYF.

This sequence joins TRBV6-4 and TRBJ2-1; 8 bases match TRBD2. The V and J ends lost 5 bases and 5 bases, in that order; junction bases with no gene match: 5. From germline, CDR1 is MRHNA and CDR2 SNTAGT. CDR3 length: 14 residues. CDR3 in DNA: TGTGCCAGCAGTAGCGGGAGCGGCAACAATGAGCAGTTCTTC. As protein: CASSSGSGNNEQFF.

This chain links TRBV25-1 with TRBJ2-2; 9 bases line up with TRBD2. V was clipped by 4 bases and J by 5 bases; unmatched bases: 5. Germline CDR1 MGHDK, CDR2 SYGVNS. The CDR3 length is 15 residues. In nucleotides, the CDR3 is TGTGCCAGCAGTGCGGCGGGAGGGCAGACCGGGGAGCTGTTTTTT. As protein: CASSAAGGQTGELFF.

The chain employs TRBV11-2 and TRBJ2-7; perhaps D is TRBD1 or TRBD2 (5 bases each). The CDR3 is 15 amino acids. The germline V gene has CDR1 SGHAT and CDR2 FQNNGV. With 4 bases removed from V and 3 bases from J, the gap between germline ends came to 16 bases. The CDR3 sequence: CASSYSRGAYYEQYF. The CDR3 DNA sequence: TGTGCCAGCAGCTATAGCCGGGGCGCTTACTACGAGCAGTACTTC.

The CDR3 region is CASRIAAYQETQYF. The DNA of the CDR3 is TGTGCCAGCAGAATAGCGGCCTACCAAGAGACCCAGTACTTC. The V gene is TRBV11-2, the J gene TRBJ2-5; a possible D gene is TRBD2 (6 bases). Germline assignment: CDR1 SGHAT and CDR2 FQNNGV. This CDR3 is 14 amino acids long. Trimming stripped 6 bases from V and 0 bases from J, with 11 bases between.

The chain employs TRBV5-1 and TRBJ2-1; 9 bases fit TRBD2. The V and J ends lost 4 bases and 10 bases, in that order; junction bases with no gene match: 6. The CDR3 spans 13 residues. Germline values: CDR1 SGHRS, CDR2 YFSETQ. CDR3 loop: CASSISSGGEQFF. Written as DNA, the CDR3 is TGCGCCAGCAGCATTAGTAGCGGGGGCGAGCAGTTCTTC.

The chain recombines TRBV9 with TRBJ2-7; TRBD1 or TRBD2 may be the D gene (6 bases each). Trimming cost V 4 bases and J 2 bases, with 19 bases left between them. CDR1 is SGDLS, CDR2 YYNGEE, per germline. The CDR3 is 16 residues long. The CDR3 coding sequence is TGTGCCAGCAGCCCTCTTAAGGGGGGAGCCCCCTACGAGCAGTACTTC. This codes for CASSPLKGGAPYEQYF.

The chain uses TRBV5-3 and TRBJ1-5, with D uncertain. TRBV5-3 is an ORF, with its function uncertain. V gave up 1 base and J gave up 2 bases, with 10 bases separating them. This CDR3 comprises 15 residues. This CDR3 reads CARSLNRVGNQPQHF. CDR3 nucleotide sequence: TGTGCCAGAAGCTTGAATAGGGTGGGCAATCAGCCCCAGCATTTT.

This chain joins TRBV5-1 and TRBJ2-2; perhaps TRBD1 as D (6 bases). Germline V gene lookup returns CDR1 SGHRS and CDR2 YFSETQ. V lost 7 bases to trimming and J lost 2 bases, with 18 bases between them. The CDR3 is 16 residues long. CDR3 protein: CASGGPRGGNTGELFF. Written as DNA, the CDR3 is TGCGCCAGCGGGGGTCCCAGAGGGGGAAACACCGGGGAGCTGTTTTTT.

The rearrangement joins TRBV25-1 to TRBJ2-3, with 9 bases aligning to TRBD1. The junction had 5 bases not matched to a gene; V was cut back by 4 bases and J by 3 bases. Germline V lookup: CDR1 MGHDK, CDR2 SYGVNS. The CDR3 runs to 15 residues. The CDR3 protein is CASSGTGDLTDTQYF. CDR3 DNA sequence: TGTGCCAGCAGTGGGACAGGGGATTTGACAGATACGCAGTATTTT.

This chain connects TRBV2 to TRBJ2-7; D may be TRBD1 (5 bases). The CDR3 has 12 amino acids. Trimming cost V 7 bases and J 3 bases, with 10 bases left between them. CDR1 is SNHLY and CDR2 is FYNNEI in the germline V gene. The CDR3 spells CASKAGNYEQYF. The CDR3 DNA is TGTGCCAGCAAGGCAGGGAACTACGAGCAGTACTTC.